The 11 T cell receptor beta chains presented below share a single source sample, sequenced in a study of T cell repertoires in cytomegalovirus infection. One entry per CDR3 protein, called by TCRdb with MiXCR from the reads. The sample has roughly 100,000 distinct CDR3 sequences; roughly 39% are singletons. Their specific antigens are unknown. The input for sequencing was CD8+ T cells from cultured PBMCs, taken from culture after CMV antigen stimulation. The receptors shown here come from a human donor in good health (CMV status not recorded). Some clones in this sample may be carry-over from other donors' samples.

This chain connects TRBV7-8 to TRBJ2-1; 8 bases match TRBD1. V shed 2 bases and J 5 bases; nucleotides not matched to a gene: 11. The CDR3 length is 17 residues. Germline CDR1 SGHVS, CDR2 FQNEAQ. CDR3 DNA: TGTGCCAGCAGCTTATATATCGGACAGGGAAAACACAATGAGCAGTTCTTC. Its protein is CASSLYIGQGKHNEQFF.

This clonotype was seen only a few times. The CDR3 loop reads CASSLDREYEQFF. The CDR3 nucleotides are TGTGCCAGCAGCTTAGACAGGGAATATGAGCAGTTCTTC. The chain couples TRBV7-6 to TRBJ2-1; D is perhaps TRBD1 (6 bases). The CDR3 spans 13 residues. Germline V CDR1 and CDR2: SGHVS, FNYEAQ. V lost 1 base and J lost 8, with 9 bases in between.

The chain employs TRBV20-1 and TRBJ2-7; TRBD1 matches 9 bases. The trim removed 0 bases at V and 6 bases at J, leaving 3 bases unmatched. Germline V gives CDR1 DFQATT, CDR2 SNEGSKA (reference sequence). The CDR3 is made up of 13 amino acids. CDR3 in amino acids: CSAREQGAGEQYF. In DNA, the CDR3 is TGCAGTGCTAGAGAACAGGGGGCCGGCGAGCAGTACTTC.

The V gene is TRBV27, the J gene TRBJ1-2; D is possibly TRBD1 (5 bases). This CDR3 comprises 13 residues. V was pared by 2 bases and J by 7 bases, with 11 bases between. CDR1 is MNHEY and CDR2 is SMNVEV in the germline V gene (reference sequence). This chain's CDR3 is CASSLGGGGGYTF. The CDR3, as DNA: TGTGCCAGCAGTTTAGGGGGGGGTGGTGGCTACACCTTC.

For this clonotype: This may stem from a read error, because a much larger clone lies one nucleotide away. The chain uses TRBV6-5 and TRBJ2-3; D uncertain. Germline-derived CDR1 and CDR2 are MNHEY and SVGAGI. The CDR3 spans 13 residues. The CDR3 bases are TGTGCCAACAGTCCCCACTGGGGAGATACGCAGTATTTT. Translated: CANSPHWGDTQYF.

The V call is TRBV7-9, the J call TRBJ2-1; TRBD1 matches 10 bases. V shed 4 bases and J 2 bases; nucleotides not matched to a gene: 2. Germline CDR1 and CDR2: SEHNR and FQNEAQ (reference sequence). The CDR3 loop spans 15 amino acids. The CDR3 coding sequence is TGTGCCAGCAGCTCGGACAGGGGGGCCTACAATGAGCAGTTCTTC. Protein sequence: CASSSDRGAYNEQFF.

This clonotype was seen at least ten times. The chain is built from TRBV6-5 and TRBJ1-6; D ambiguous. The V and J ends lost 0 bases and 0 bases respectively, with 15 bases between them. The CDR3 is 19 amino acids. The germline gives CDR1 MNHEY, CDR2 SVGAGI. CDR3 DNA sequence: TGTGCCAGCAGTTACTCCGGCCAGAGAGGAAGCTCCTATAATTCACCCCTCCACTTT. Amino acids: CASSYSGQRGSSYNSPLHF.

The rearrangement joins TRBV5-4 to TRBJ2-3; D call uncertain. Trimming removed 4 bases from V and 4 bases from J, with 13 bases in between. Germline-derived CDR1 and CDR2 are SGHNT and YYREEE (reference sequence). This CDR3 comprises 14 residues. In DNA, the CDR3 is TGTGCCAGCAGCAACCCGCCCTACGCAGATACGCAGTATTTT. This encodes CASSNPPYADTQYF.

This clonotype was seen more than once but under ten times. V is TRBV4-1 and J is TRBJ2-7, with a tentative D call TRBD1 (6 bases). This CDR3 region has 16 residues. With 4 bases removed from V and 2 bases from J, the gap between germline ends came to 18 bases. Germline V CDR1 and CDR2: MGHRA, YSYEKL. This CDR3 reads CASSLGPDRATYEQYF. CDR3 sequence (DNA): TGCGCCAGCAGCCTCGGTCCGGACAGAGCAACCTACGAGCAGTACTTC.

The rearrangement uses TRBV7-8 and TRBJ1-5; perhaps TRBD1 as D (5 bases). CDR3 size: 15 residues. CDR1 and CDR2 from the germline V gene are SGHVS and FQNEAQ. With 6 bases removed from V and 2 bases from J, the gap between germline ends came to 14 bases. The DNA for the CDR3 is TGTGCCAGCAGAAGGGGCCTAGGGGGCAATCAGCCCCAGCATTTT. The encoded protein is CASRRGLGGNQPQHF.

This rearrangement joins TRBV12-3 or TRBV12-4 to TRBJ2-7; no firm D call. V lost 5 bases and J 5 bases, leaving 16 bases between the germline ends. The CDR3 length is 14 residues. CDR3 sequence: CASSRTGVVDEQYF. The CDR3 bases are TGTGCCAGCAGTCGGACCGGAGTCGTTGACGAGCAGTACTTC.